Listed below are T cell receptor beta chains from one sample, sequenced in a study of cytomegalovirus exposure and HLA in healthy donors. Sequencing used immunoSEQ multiplex PCR; TCRdb keeps in-frame clones, though not all of them. The sample has fewer than 90,000 clones, around four fifths seen once; the top ten hold around 2.7%. Sequenced input: PBMCs. These receptors were collected from a male donor in good health and CMV-seropositive. The CDR3 runs from the conserved cysteine through the conserved F or W. D genes are given only for firm matches. Size values are once, few and many counts, or a class for expanded clones, and some rows have none.

cdr3_aa cdr3_length d_call clone_size v_call
CASSLGAAGEKLFF 14 - - TRBV5-6
CASSQADNSNQPQHF 15 - - TRBV4-1
CASSLSGTGSGVQYF 15 TRBD1 - TRBV5-1
CASRMTSGSTYEQYF 15 TRBD2 - TRBV6-5
CASSIAGQGTEAFF 14 TRBD1 - TRBV28
CASSPTSGKYNEQFF 15 TRBD2 once TRBV5-4
CASSSRGRDEQYF 13 - - TRBV7-9
CASSQPGQSSYEQYF 15 - - TRBV4-1
CASTHGAGSYNEQFF 15 - once TRBV6-1
CASSSGLDQETQYF 14 TRBD2 - TRBV5-4
CASSLRQGGDYTF 13 TRBD1 - TRBV5-8
CASSSGTVMNTEAFF 15 TRBD1 - TRBV28
CASSESQLAGYTGELFF 17 TRBD2 - TRBV10-2
CASSQEEGGSGEQYF 15 - medium-sized TRBV4-3
CASSLVAGSGTDTQYF 16 - - TRBV11-2
CASSHPGTTNTDTQYF 16 - once TRBV4-1
CASSSTDTQYF 11 - - TRBV7-9
CASSQSRQGAYGYTF 15 TRBD1 - TRBV4-2
CATRGLPHYTF 11 - many TRBV28
CASSLEGGQPQHF 13 - - TRBV27
CASSLVGSSLIKNIQYF 17 - - TRBV28
CASSFTEQQETQYF 14 - - TRBV7-9
CASSFGFSGGETQYF 15 TRBD2 once TRBV6-1
CASSLRQGTEAFF 13 TRBD1 few TRBV6-1
CASSPLLSGVSYNEQFF 17 - - TRBV19
CASSQETYEQYF 12 - - TRBV7-9
CAGRGSLGYTF 11 - - TRBV6-1
CASHPLAGVSDTQYF 15 TRBD2 - TRBV2
CASSVARGRAGTDTQYF 17 TRBD2 - TRBV9
CASQAGTITYGYTF 14 - - TRBV5-6
CASSLSALPMNTEAFF 16 - - TRBV27
CASSPQPGFTEAFF 14 - - TRBV7-2
CSVKGTEQETQYF 13 TRBD1 - TRBV29-1
CASSLGVSSGISTDTQYF 18 TRBD2 medium-sized TRBV7-6
CASSLAAFTDTQYF 14 - - TRBV7-2
CASSIKGIENEKLFF 15 - few TRBV19
CASSLSRTASYEQYF 15 - few TRBV4-3
CASSPIGGTDTQYF 14 - - TRBV18
CASSYRGETNEKLFF 15 TRBD1 - TRBV11-2
CASSSGLADSYEQYF 15 TRBD2 - TRBV5-6
CASSRSGSLGEQYF 14 TRBD2 - TRBV9
CASSQPTGKSEKLFF 15 TRBD1 - TRBV4-2
CSSSLVQGTEAFF 13 - - TRBV7-9
CATSRAGQGQPQHF 14 TRBD1 - TRBV15
CASSVDRVIYGYTF 14 TRBD1 - TRBV6-1
CAWSVSGRQGNTIYF 15 - - TRBV30
CASRKQGGYYNEQFF 15 TRBD1 - TRBV6-6
CATSRLHPTSGTYNEQFF 18 TRBD2 - TRBV15
CASSLGTGRDLGYTF 15 TRBD1 few TRBV5-1
CATSTRATGDTIYF 14 - - TRBV15
CAREQDYGYTF 11 - - TRBV14
CASSLRGLDTQYF 13 - - TRBV7-3
CASSTPRGTNEKLFF 15 - few TRBV11-2